Following are 23 T cell receptor beta chains from one sample sequenced in a study of blood T cell repertoires in COVID-19 (dated by TCRdb to the early 2020s). Library generation was performed with the immunoSEQ multiplex PCR assay. Drawn from immuneACCESS, this table holds only the in-frame rearrangements with V and J called that TCRdb kept. Clones are partly lost; checked studies trace under half to an unresolved V gene and leave the rest unexplained. Here the sample has about 480,000 clones; approximately 88% occur a single time. Of the sample, 1.5% to 2% falls within the top ten clones. What was sequenced was PBMCs or T cells enriched from blood (not recorded which). These receptors were obtained from a woman between 40 and 55 years old who had recovered from COVID-19.

The chain carries TRBV24-1 and TRBJ1-2; possibly TRBD1 for D (6 bases). Germline CDR1 and CDR2: KGHDR and SFDVKD. The CDR3 length is 14 residues. Trimming took off 4 bases at V and 2 bases at J, with 10 bases between the two ends. The DNA of the CDR3 is TGTGCCACCAGTGACCAAACAGGGAACTATGGCTACACCTTC. This translates into CATSDQTGNYGYTF.

This chain connects TRBV27 to TRBJ2-7; D not resolved. CDR1 MNHEY and CDR2 SMNVEV come from the germline V gene (reference sequence). The CDR3 has 13 amino acids. Deletions cut 7 bases from V and 1 base from J, with 11 bases between. As DNA, the CDR3 is TGTGCCAGCACCCCACGCGGTTCCTACGAGCAGTACTTC. It yields the protein CASTPRGSYEQYF.

This clone occurred once. The chain has TRBV29-1 and TRBJ2-3; TRBD2 matches at 7 bases. The V gene end was trimmed by 7 bases and the J gene end by 5 bases; junction bases not matched to a gene: 12. The CDR3 runs to 14 residues. The V gene's germline CDR1 is SQVTM and CDR2 ANQGSEA. For the CDR3, the DNA is TGCAGCGCCGACAGCGGGGCGCTACAAGATACGCAGTATTTT. Its translation is CSADSGALQDTQYF.

The CDR3 is CASSPLTASENYGYTF. The CDR3 DNA reads as TGTGCCAGCAGCCCGTTGACGGCCAGCGAAAACTATGGCTACACCTTC. The rearrangement joins TRBV11-3 to TRBJ1-2; D unresolved. Germline CDR1 SGHNT, CDR2 YENEEA. CDR3 length equals 16 residues. Trimming removed 5 bases from V and 2 bases from J, with 18 bases in between.

V is TRBV7-9 and J is TRBJ1-4; TRBD1 aligns across 8 bases. CDR3 length: 16 residues. Germline CDR1 reads SEHNR; CDR2 reads FQNEAQ (reference sequence). V trimming: 0 bases; J trimming: 7 bases; junction bases outside the gene matches: 7. CDR3 sequence: CASSLAPAGGSEKLFF. In nucleotides, the CDR3 is TGTGCCAGCAGCTTAGCGCCGGCAGGGGGCAGTGAAAAACTGTTTTTT.

The genes are TRBV5-1 and TRBJ2-7; D is possibly TRBD1 (6 bases). This CDR3 is built from 15 residues. Germline CDR1 and CDR2: SGHRS and YFSETQ. V lost 3 bases, J lost 3 bases, and 16 bases lay in between. CDR3: CASSSSGTWNYEQYF. In DNA, the CDR3 is TGCGCCAGCAGCTCGTCCGGGACATGGAACTACGAGCAGTACTTC.

The rearrangement links TRBV9 to TRBJ2-3; D perhaps matches TRBD2 (5 bases). V was shortened by 2 bases and J by 5 bases, with 15 bases between the two germline ends. This CDR3 is 15 amino acids long. The germline V gene has CDR1 SGDLS and CDR2 YYNGEE. CDR3 DNA: TGTGCCAGCAGCGTCCAAGAGGGCCAGGTAGATACGCAGTATTTT. Residues: CASSVQEGQVDTQYF.

Points on this clone: At one end, the junction sequence differs from germline, possibly due to a read error. The chain combines TRBV7-7 with TRBJ2-1, with D possibly being TRBD2 (6 bases). CDR3 length: 15 amino acids. Germline V CDR1 and CDR2: SSHAT, FNYEAQ (reference sequence). For the CDR3, the DNA is TGTGCTAGCAGCTCCCAGCGGGCCCACAGGAATGAGCAGTTCTTC. Translated: CASSSQRAHRNEQFF.

The DNA of the CDR3 is TGTGCCAGCAGTTACGCGGGGGTTTTGGAGACCCAGTACTTC. It codes for CASSYAGVLETQYF. The V call is TRBV6-5, the J call TRBJ2-5; 7 bases match TRBD2. The germline V gene has CDR1 MNHEY and CDR2 SVGAGI. This CDR3 is 14 amino acids long. Trimming took 2 bases from V and 5 from J; bases not matched to a gene: 5.

The chain joins TRBV18 to TRBJ2-5, with TRBD1 matching 9 bases. The V gene end was trimmed by 3 bases and the J gene end by 4 bases; junction bases not matched to a gene: 3. Germline V gene sequence: CDR1 KGHSH, CDR2 LQKENI. This CDR3 is built from 14 residues. CDR3: CASSPGTGTETQYF. The CDR3 coding sequence is TGTGCCAGCTCACCCGGGACAGGGACAGAGACCCAGTACTTC.

In nucleotides, the CDR3 is TGCGCCAGCAGCGTCGAAACAGGGTTTTATGGCTACACCTTC. Residues: CASSVETGFYGYTF. This chain joins TRBV5-1 and TRBJ1-2; the D gene is possibly TRBD1 (6 bases). Per the germline V gene, CDR1 is SGHRS and CDR2 is YFSETQ. V was cut by 4 bases and J by 5 bases, with 15 bases left in between. There are 14 residues in the CDR3.

J is TRBJ2-7 and V is TRBV4-3, with D possibly TRBD1 on 6 matching bases. This CDR3 contains 13 residues. Germline V gene sequence: CDR1 LGHNA, CDR2 YSLEER. V lost 2 bases and J lost 3, with 8 bases in between. The CDR3 sequence is CASSQIQGYEQYF. The CDR3, as DNA: TGCGCCAGCAGCCAAATACAGGGCTACGAGCAGTACTTC.

Only a few counts were recorded for this clone. The chain couples TRBV29-1 to TRBJ2-1, with D maybe TRBD2 (6 bases). Germline V gene sequence: CDR1 SQVTM, CDR2 ANQGSEA. The CDR3 has 14 amino acids. The ends were cut back, 6 bases at V and 5 bases at J, with 17 bases in the middle. CDR3: CSVPSGLLNNEQFF. CDR3 nucleotide sequence: TGCAGCGTACCCTCGGGACTTCTAAACAATGAGCAGTTCTTC.

The rearrangement joins TRBV7-2 to TRBJ1-2; 7 positions agree with TRBD1. Germline trimming cut 2 bases from V and 0 bases from J; bases unmatched to any gene: 3. The CDR3 covers 15 residues. Germline CDR1 and CDR2: SGHTA and FQGNSA. This chain's CDR3 is CASSLRDRSNYGYTF. CDR3 bases: TGTGCCAGCAGCTTAAGGGACAGATCTAACTATGGCTACACCTTC.

About this clone itself: An end of the junction does not agree with germline; a read error may underlie this. The chain employs TRBV7-7 and TRBJ1-5; D perhaps matches TRBD1 (5 bases). Germline lookup yields CDR1 SSHAT and CDR2 FNYEAQ (reference sequence). The CDR3 is made up of 13 amino acids. CDR3 DNA sequence: TGTGCTAGCAGCTTAGGACACAATCAGCCCCAGCATTTT. Its protein is CASSLGHNQPQHF.

The chain has TRBV7-9 and TRBJ2-3; 11 bases align to TRBD2. V was pared by 0 bases and J by 5 bases, with 1 base of the junction left unmatched. CDR1 and CDR2 from the germline V gene are SEHNR and FQNEAQ (reference sequence). The CDR3 runs 15 residues. The CDR3 protein is CASSLAGLAGDTQYF. The CDR3 nucleotides read TGTGCCAGCAGCTTAGCTGGACTAGCGGGAGATACGCAGTATTTT. The complete variable domain, with remaining parts taken from reference TRBV7-9 and TRBJ2-3, reads DTGVSQNPRHKITKRGQNVTFRCDPISEHNRLYWYRQTLGQGPEFLTYFQNEAQLEKSRLLSDRFSAERPKGSFSTLEIQRTEQGDSAMYLCASSLAGLAGDTQYFGPGTRLTVL.

This chain uses TRBV4-1 with TRBJ1-1; D is unresolved. The V gene's germline CDR1 is MGHRA and CDR2 YSYEKL. This CDR3 comprises 14 residues. With 0 bases removed from V and 4 bases from J, the gap between germline ends came to 9 bases. CDR3 DNA sequence: TGCGCCAGCAGCCAAGAAAGAGGGCTCACTGAAGCTTTCTTT. Its translation: CASSQERGLTEAFF.

The chain links TRBV7-2 to TRBJ2-2; TRBD1 might be the D (7 bases). Per the germline V gene, CDR1 is SGHTA and CDR2 is FQGNSA. There are 16 residues in the CDR3. V was cut by 5 bases and J by 6 bases, with 19 bases left in between. The CDR3, as DNA: TGTGCCAGCAGCCTAGGGGGCGGGAAATTAGCCGGGGAGCTGTTTTTT. Translating it yields CASSLGGGKLAGELFF. Using reference TRBV7-2 and TRBJ2-2 for the parts outside the CDR3, the full variable domain is GAGVSQSPSNKVTEKGKDVELRCDPISGHTALYWYRQSLGQGLEFLIYFQGNSAPDKSGLPSDRFSAERTGGSVSTLTIQRTQQEDSAVYLCASSLGGGKLAGELFFGEGSRLTVL.

This chain connects TRBV11-2 to TRBJ2-1; D remains unclear. CDR1 is SGHAT, CDR2 FQNNGV, per germline. The CDR3 spans 14 residues. Trimming left V 5 bases short and J 0 bases short, with 8 bases between. CDR3 in amino acids: CASSPRLSYNEQFF. The DNA for the CDR3 is TGTGCCAGCAGCCCCCGACTCTCCTACAATGAGCAGTTCTTC.

This sequence joins TRBV6-5 and TRBJ1-2, with 7 bases aligning to TRBD1. CDR1 and CDR2 (germline): MNHEY, SVGAGI. This CDR3 comprises 14 residues. With 2 bases clipped from V and 6 bases from J, the junction kept 6 bases outside the gene matches. The CDR3 sequence: CASSYDGQGDGYTF. The CDR3 DNA reads as TGTGCCAGCAGTTACGACGGGCAGGGGGATGGCTACACCTTC.

The chain uses TRBV5-1 and TRBJ1-2; tentative D call: TRBD1 (5 bases). CDR3 length: 15 residues. The germline V gene has CDR1 SGHRS and CDR2 YFSETQ. V dropped 1 base and J dropped 2 bases, with 12 bases sitting between them. The CDR3 sequence is CASSLLQGGNYGYTF. As DNA, the CDR3 is TGCGCCAGCAGCTTGTTGCAGGGAGGGAACTATGGCTACACCTTC.

This chain links TRBV7-2 with TRBJ1-3; D gene ambiguous. This CDR3 comprises 16 residues. Trimming shortened V by 6 bases and J by 0 bases, and 15 bases separated the two germline ends. CDR1 is SGHTA, CDR2 FQGNSA, per germline. CDR3 in amino acids: CASRPTPGISGNTIYF. The CDR3 DNA reads as TGTGCCAGCAGACCAACCCCCGGGATCTCTGGAAACACCATATATTTT. Full variable domain (outside the CDR3, taken from reference TRBV7-2 and TRBJ1-3): GAGVSQSPSNKVTEKGKDVELRCDPISGHTALYWYRQSLGQGLEFLIYFQGNSAPDKSGLPSDRFSAERTGGSVSTLTIQRTQQEDSAVYLCASRPTPGISGNTIYFGEGSWLTVV.

CDR3: CASGLGRRGGYTF. Here the CDR3 DNA reads TGTGCCAGCGGACTGGGGCGCAGGGGTGGCTACACCTTC. This chain links TRBV25-1 with TRBJ1-2; D is perhaps TRBD1 (6 bases). Trimming left V 8 bases short and J 7 bases short, with 17 bases between. The CDR3 totals 13 residues. Germline loops: CDR1 MGHDK, CDR2 SYGVNS.